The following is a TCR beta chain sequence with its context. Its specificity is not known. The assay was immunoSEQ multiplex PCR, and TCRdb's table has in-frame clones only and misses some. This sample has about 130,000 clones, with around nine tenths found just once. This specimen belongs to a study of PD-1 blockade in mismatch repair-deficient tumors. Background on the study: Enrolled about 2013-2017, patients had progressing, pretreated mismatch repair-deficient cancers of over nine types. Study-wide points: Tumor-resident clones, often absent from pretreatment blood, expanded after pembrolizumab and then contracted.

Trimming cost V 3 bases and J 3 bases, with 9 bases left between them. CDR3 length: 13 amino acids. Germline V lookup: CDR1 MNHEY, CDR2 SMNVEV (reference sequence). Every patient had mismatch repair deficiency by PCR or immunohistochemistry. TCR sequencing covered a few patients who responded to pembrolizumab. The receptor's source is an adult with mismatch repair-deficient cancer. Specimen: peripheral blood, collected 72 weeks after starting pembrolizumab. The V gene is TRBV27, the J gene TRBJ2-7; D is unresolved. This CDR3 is CASSLFIGYEQYF. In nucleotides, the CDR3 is TGTGCCAGCAGTTTGTTCATAGGCTACGAGCAGTACTTC.